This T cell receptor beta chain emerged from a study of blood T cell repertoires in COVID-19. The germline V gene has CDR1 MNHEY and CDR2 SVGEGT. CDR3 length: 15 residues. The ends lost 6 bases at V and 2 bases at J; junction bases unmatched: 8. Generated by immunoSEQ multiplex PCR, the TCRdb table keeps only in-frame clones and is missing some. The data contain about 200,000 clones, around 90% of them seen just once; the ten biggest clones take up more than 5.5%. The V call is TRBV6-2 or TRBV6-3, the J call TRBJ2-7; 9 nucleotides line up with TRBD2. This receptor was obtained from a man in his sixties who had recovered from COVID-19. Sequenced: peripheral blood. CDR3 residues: CASSLELAGPYEQYF. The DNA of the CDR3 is TGTGCCAGCAGCCTTGAGCTAGCGGGACCCTACGAGCAGTACTTC.